Below are 11 T cell receptor beta chains sequenced from a single sample in a study of blood T cell repertoires in COVID-19. TCRdb's table, derived via immunoSEQ multiplex PCR, lists solely in-frame clones and lacks some. The profile shows 130,000 or so clones, roughly 87% of them singletons. The sequenced sample was PBMCs or T cells enriched from blood (not recorded which). Source of these receptors: a young man who had recovered from COVID-19.

This clone was recorded once. The V gene is TRBV2, the J gene TRBJ2-1; a weak D match, TRBD1 (6 bases). In germline, CDR1 is SNHLY, CDR2 FYNNEI. This CDR3 spans 15 amino acids. Trimming stripped 1 base from V and 3 bases from J, with 10 bases between. CDR3 bases: TGTGCCAGCAGTGAAGGGGGGACACTCTACAATGAGCAGTTCTTC. Translating it yields CASSEGGTLYNEQFF.

This chain uses TRBV5-4 with TRBJ2-5; D possibly corresponds to TRBD2 (6 bases). Trimming took 6 bases from V and 4 from J, leaving 10 bases between them. The CDR3 is 12 amino acids. Germline CDR1 SGHNT, CDR2 YYREEE (reference sequence). This CDR3 reads CASNLGGETQYF. The CDR3, as DNA: TGTGCCAGCAACCTCGGGGGAGAGACCCAGTACTTC. The full variable domain, completed using reference TRBV5-4 and TRBJ2-5, is ETGVTQSPTHLIKTRGQQVTLRCSSQSGHNTVSWYQQALGQGPQFIFQYYREEENGRGNFPPRFSGLQFPNYSSELNVNALELDDSALYLCASNLGGETQYFGPGTRLLVL.

CDR3 region: CASSIGLNWDRAYNEQFF. The CDR3 DNA sequence: TGTGCCAGTAGTATAGGTTTAAATTGGGACAGGGCCTACAATGAGCAGTTCTTC. The chain joins TRBV19 to TRBJ2-1; 9 bases match TRBD1. The J segment lost 2 bases and the V segment lost 1 base, leaving 9 bases of the junction unmatched. CDR1 LNHDA and CDR2 SQIVND come from the germline V gene (reference sequence). The CDR3 contains 18 residues.

The V call is TRBV5-4, the J call TRBJ1-1; D might be TRBD1 (5 bases). V shed 2 bases and J shed 5 bases, with 13 bases lying between them. CDR3 length: 14 residues. CDR1 and CDR2 from the germline V gene are SGHNT and YYREEE (reference sequence). Here the CDR3 reads CASSFGTSRTEAFF. CDR3 DNA: TGTGCCAGCAGCTTTGGGACTTCGAGGACTGAAGCTTTCTTT.

V is TRBV2 and J is TRBJ2-2; a possible D gene is TRBD2 (6 bases). The CDR3 covers 16 residues. Trimming stripped 3 bases from V and 2 bases from J, with 13 bases between. Germline V lookup: CDR1 SNHLY, CDR2 FYNNEI. In DNA, the CDR3 is TGTGCCAGCAGTGATGGGGGGTCGATCAACACCGGGGAGCTGTTTTTT. Translating it yields CASSDGGSINTGELFF.

The rearrangement links TRBV15 to TRBJ1-6; no clear D gene. Germline CDR1 reads LNHNV; CDR2 reads YYDKDF (reference sequence). Trimming took off 6 bases at V and 3 bases at J, with 12 bases between the two ends. The length of the CDR3 is 15 residues. CDR3 in amino acids: CATSSGEGYNSPLHF. The CDR3 region has the DNA TGTGCCACCAGTAGCGGAGAGGGCTATAATTCACCCCTCCACTTT.

The genes are TRBV19 and TRBJ1-5, with D maybe TRBD1 (5 bases). Germline V gene data show CDR1 as LNHDA and CDR2 as SQIVND (reference sequence). With 6 bases removed from V and 0 bases from J, the gap between germline ends came to 15 bases. There are 16 residues in the CDR3. This CDR3 reads CASSAIGTNSNQPQHF. The CDR3 DNA sequence: TGTGCCAGTAGCGCCATTGGGACTAATAGCAATCAGCCCCAGCATTTT.

This clone was counted only a few times. The chain links TRBV5-1 to TRBJ2-1, with 10 bases matching TRBD2. The CDR3 sequence is 16 residues long. The V segment lost 4 bases and the J segment 3 bases; nucleotides outside the gene matches: 7. Germline V gives CDR1 SGHRS, CDR2 YFSETQ. The CDR3 reads CASSPGSSGGYNEQFF. The CDR3 bases are TGCGCCAGCAGCCCTGGATCTAGCGGGGGCTACAATGAGCAGTTCTTC.

V usage is TRBV7-9 and J usage is TRBJ2-1; D is unresolved. CDR1 and CDR2 (germline): SEHNR, FQNEAQ (reference sequence). V was pared by 2 bases and J by 9 bases, with 5 bases between. This CDR3 spans 11 amino acids. As DNA, the CDR3 is TGTGCCAGCAGCTTATCTCGTGAGCAGTTCTTC. It codes for CASSLSREQFF.

This clone was detected once. As DNA, the CDR3 is TGTGCCAGTAGTGTGTTAACAGGGGTAACCGGGGAGCTGTTTTTT. Protein sequence: CASSVLTGVTGELFF. The chain has TRBV19 and TRBJ2-2, with 7 bases aligning to TRBD1. J gave up 5 bases and V 5 bases, and 8 bases lay outside the gene matches. CDR3 length: 15 residues. CDR1 and CDR2 from the germline V gene are LNHDA and SQIVND (reference sequence).

This clone was detected once. CDR3 protein: CASSHGTGAGNQPQHF. The CDR3, as DNA: TGTGCCAGCAGCCACGGGACAGGGGCTGGAAATCAGCCCCAGCATTTT. V and J are TRBV7-9 and TRBJ1-5, with 10 bases aligning to TRBD1. Germline V gene data show CDR1 as SEHNR and CDR2 as FQNEAQ (reference sequence). The CDR3 is 16 residues long. Losses at the gene ends were 5 bases for V and 4 bases for J; bases not matched to a gene: 8.